A selection of T cell receptor beta chains follows, all from one sample in a study of cytomegalovirus exposure and HLA in healthy donors. Profiled with immunoSEQ multiplex PCR; TCRdb holds only in-frame clones, not every one. The repertoire holds about 170,000 clones, 80% seen once, with 1% in the top ten. Sample: PBMCs. These receptor sequences come from a woman aged 50 to 60 in good health and CMV-seropositive. Both conserved end residues are part of each CDR3. Each record gives: J gene, clone size, V gene, CDR3 length, D gene, CDR3 protein, CDR3 DNA. A D gene is named only where the DNA matches it firmly. Where a row states a size, it is once, few, many or the class of an expanded clone; other rows omit it.

j_gene: TRBJ2-3; abundance: .; v_gene: TRBV9; len: 17; d_gene: TRBD2; CDR3aa: CASSPQTSGRAPDTQYF; CDR3nt: TGTGCCAGCAGCCCCCAGACTAGCGGGAGGGCCCCAGATACGCAGTATTTT
j_gene: TRBJ2-2; abundance: .; v_gene: TRBV19; len: 16; d_gene: TRBD2; CDR3aa: CASSITSGIYPGELFF; CDR3nt: TGTGCCAGTAGCATTACTAGCGGGATTTACCCCGGGGAGCTGTTTTTT
j_gene: TRBJ1-2; abundance: .; v_gene: TRBV5-6; len: 13; d_gene: .; CDR3aa: CASSLPGVGGYTF; CDR3nt: TGTGCCAGCAGCTTGCCGGGGGTGGGCGGCTACACCTTC
j_gene: TRBJ1-5; abundance: .; v_gene: TRBV5-1; len: 15; d_gene: .; CDR3aa: CASSLRGGMGQPQHF; CDR3nt: TGCGCCAGCAGCTTACGGGGGGGGATGGGTCAGCCCCAGCATTTT
j_gene: TRBJ2-5; abundance: .; v_gene: TRBV9; len: 13; d_gene: .; CDR3aa: CASSEHRDGTQYF; CDR3nt: TGTGCCAGCAGTGAACATCGGGATGGGACCCAGTACTTC
j_gene: TRBJ2-2; abundance: .; v_gene: TRBV27; len: 14; d_gene: .; CDR3aa: CASSLPTPGGELFF; CDR3nt: TGTGCCAGCAGTTTACCGACCCCGGGGGGGGAGCTGTTTTTT
j_gene: TRBJ2-1; abundance: .; v_gene: TRBV21-1; len: 13; d_gene: .; CDR3aa: CASSKGSGNEQFF; CDR3nt: TGTGCCAGCAGCAAAGGCTCCGGCAATGAGCAGTTCTTC
j_gene: TRBJ2-4; abundance: once; v_gene: TRBV27; len: 15; d_gene: .; CDR3aa: CASPRGDLAKNIQYF; CDR3nt: TGTGCCAGTCCCAGGGGGGATCTAGCCAAAAACATTCAGTACTTC
j_gene: TRBJ2-3; abundance: .; v_gene: TRBV6-5; len: 16; d_gene: .; CDR3aa: CASSYGPGESTDTQYF; CDR3nt: TGTGCCAGCAGTTACGGTCCCGGAGAGAGCACAGATACGCAGTATTTT
j_gene: TRBJ2-7; abundance: .; v_gene: TRBV6-1; len: 15; d_gene: TRBD1; CDR3aa: CASRTQGMSSYEQYF; CDR3nt: TGTGCCAGCAGGACACAGGGGATGAGCTCCTACGAGCAGTACTTC
j_gene: TRBJ1-3; abundance: .; v_gene: TRBV9; len: 14; d_gene: .; CDR3aa: CASSVSRAGNTIYF; CDR3nt: TGTGCCAGCAGCGTGTCCCGGGCTGGAAACACCATATATTTT
j_gene: TRBJ2-5; abundance: few; v_gene: TRBV5-1; len: 15; d_gene: TRBD1; CDR3aa: CASSPDRVGQETQYF; CDR3nt: TGCGCCAGCAGCCCGGACAGGGTGGGCCAAGAGACCCAGTACTTC
j_gene: TRBJ2-1; abundance: .; v_gene: TRBV11-2; len: 15; d_gene: TRBD2; CDR3aa: CASSPAAGGLNEQFF; CDR3nt: TGTGCCAGCAGCCCCGCGGCGGGAGGGCTTAATGAGCAGTTCTTC
j_gene: TRBJ2-5; abundance: few; v_gene: TRBV5-4; len: 14; d_gene: .; CDR3aa: CASSLVTNKETQYF; CDR3nt: TGTGCCAGCAGCTTGGTCACGAACAAAGAGACCCAGTACTTC
j_gene: TRBJ2-1; abundance: .; v_gene: TRBV9; len: 13; d_gene: .; CDR3aa: CASSVRVGNEQFF; CDR3nt: TGTGCCAGCAGCGTCAGGGTTGGCAATGAGCAGTTCTTC
j_gene: TRBJ1-2; abundance: .; v_gene: TRBV19; len: 13; d_gene: TRBD1; CDR3aa: CASSRDRAYGYTF; CDR3nt: TGTGCCAGTAGTCGGGACAGGGCCTATGGCTACACCTTC
j_gene: TRBJ2-6; abundance: .; v_gene: TRBV7-3; len: 16; d_gene: .; CDR3aa: CASSLGGTSGANVLTF; CDR3nt: TGTGCCAGCAGCTTAGGGGGGACCTCTGGGGCCAACGTCCTGACTTTC
j_gene: TRBJ1-4; abundance: .; v_gene: TRBV6-5; len: 14; d_gene: TRBD1; CDR3aa: CASSTGGNNEKLFF; CDR3nt: TGTGCCAGCAGTACAGGGGGCAATAATGAAAAACTGTTTTTT
j_gene: TRBJ1-6; abundance: once; v_gene: TRBV28; len: 16; d_gene: TRBD1; CDR3aa: CASSPWDRGLNSPLHF; CDR3nt: TGTGCCAGCAGTCCGTGGGACAGGGGCCTCAATTCACCCCTCCACTTT
j_gene: TRBJ2-3; abundance: .; v_gene: TRBV6-1; len: 10; d_gene: .; CDR3aa: CASRTSTQYF; CDR3nt: TGTGCCAGCAGGACTAGTACGCAGTATTTT
j_gene: TRBJ2-7; abundance: .; v_gene: TRBV28; len: 14; d_gene: .; CDR3aa: CASSLRGIVGEQYF; CDR3nt: TGTGCCAGCAGTTTGCGGGGAATCGTAGGCGAGCAGTACTTC
j_gene: TRBJ1-6; abundance: .; v_gene: TRBV14; len: 16; d_gene: TRBD1; CDR3aa: CAGSRGPALYNSPLHF; CDR3nt: TGTGCCGGATCCAGGGGGCCTGCCCTCTATAATTCACCCCTCCACTTT
j_gene: TRBJ2-3; abundance: .; v_gene: TRBV29-1; len: 14; d_gene: TRBD2; CDR3aa: CSVGGSGRADTQYF; CDR3nt: TGCAGCGTTGGAGGTAGCGGGAGAGCAGATACGCAGTATTTT
j_gene: TRBJ2-6; abundance: .; v_gene: TRBV15; len: 16; d_gene: TRBD1; CDR3aa: CATSRGQSSGANVLTF; CDR3nt: TGTGCCACCAGCAGGGGACAGAGCTCTGGGGCCAACGTCCTGACTTTC
j_gene: TRBJ2-7; abundance: .; v_gene: TRBV13; len: 14; d_gene: TRBD1; CDR3aa: CASSSLGGAYEQYF; CDR3nt: TGTGCCAGCAGCTCATTAGGGGGCGCCTACGAGCAGTACTTC
j_gene: TRBJ2-2; abundance: .; v_gene: TRBV28; len: 14; d_gene: TRBD1; CDR3aa: CAGRDSPNTGELFF; CDR3nt: TGTGCCGGAAGGGACAGCCCGAACACCGGGGAGCTGTTTTTT